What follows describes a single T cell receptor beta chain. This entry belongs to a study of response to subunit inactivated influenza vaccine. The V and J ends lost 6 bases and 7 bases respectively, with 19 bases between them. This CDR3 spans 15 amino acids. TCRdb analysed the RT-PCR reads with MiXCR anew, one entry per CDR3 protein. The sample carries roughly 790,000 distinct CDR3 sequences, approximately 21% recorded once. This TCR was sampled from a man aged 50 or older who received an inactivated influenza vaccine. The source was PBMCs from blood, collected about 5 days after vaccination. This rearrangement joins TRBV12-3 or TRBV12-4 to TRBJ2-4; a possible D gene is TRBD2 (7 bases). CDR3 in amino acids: CASSPVGGGANIQYF. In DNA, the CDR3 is TGTGCCAGCAGCCCGGTAGGGGGGGGCGCGAACATTCAGTACTTC.